This T cell receptor beta chain derives from a study of blood T cell repertoires in COVID-19. Looking at the study overall: The study drew acute and convalescent COVID-19 samples from the United States, Italy and Spain. Nucleic acid was either cDNA or gDNA, and it came from T cells, B-cell-depleted T cells, or PBMCs.

CDR1 SEHNR and CDR2 FQNEAQ come from the germline V gene (reference sequence). Trimming took 4 bases from V and 4 from J, leaving 23 bases between them. This CDR3 comprises 17 residues. Sequencing was performed with immunoSEQ multiplex PCR; in TCRdb, only in-frame clones are kept and a portion is missing. The sample consists of about 150,000 clones, about 85% of them appearing once. Sequencing input: peripheral blood. This TCR was recovered from a human donor with acute or convalescent COVID-19. The donor label of this sample is uncertain. The V gene is TRBV7-9, the J gene TRBJ2-7, with a tentative D call TRBD1 (6 bases). The CDR3, as DNA: TGTGCCAGCAGCTCCCCCTCCGGGACACCCTTTTGGTACGAGCAGTACTTC. Its translation is CASSSPSGTPFWYEQYF.